The source of this T cell receptor (beta chain) is a study of T cell repertoires in cytomegalovirus infection. Study in general: It can be stated that public TCR beta signatures indicated CMV infection as well as a matching HLA type.

V lost 1 base and J lost 2; bases outside the gene matches: 4. The CDR3 runs to 15 residues. Germline values: CDR1 MGHRA, CDR2 YSYEKL. General study points: HLA-C-restricted TCR beta clonotypes specific for CMV led the ex vivo response. There were carriers of CMV plus the relevant HLA, and cumulative public TCR beta family frequency identified them.

This clonotype was counted between two and nine times. The antigen remains unidentified. MiXCR, run by TCRdb on the reads, gives a single entry per CDR3 protein. This table has some 700,000 distinct CDR3 sequences, approximately 34% appearing once. The material sequenced was PBMCs. This clonotype was sampled from a human donor in good health (CMV status not recorded). Some clones in this sample may be carry-over from other donors' samples. The J gene is TRBJ2-5, the V gene TRBV4-1, with 7 bases aligning to TRBD1. As DNA, the CDR3 is TGCGCCAGCAGCCAAGTTTCCAGGGGGCAAGAGACCCAGTACTTC. It specifies CASSQVSRGQETQYF.